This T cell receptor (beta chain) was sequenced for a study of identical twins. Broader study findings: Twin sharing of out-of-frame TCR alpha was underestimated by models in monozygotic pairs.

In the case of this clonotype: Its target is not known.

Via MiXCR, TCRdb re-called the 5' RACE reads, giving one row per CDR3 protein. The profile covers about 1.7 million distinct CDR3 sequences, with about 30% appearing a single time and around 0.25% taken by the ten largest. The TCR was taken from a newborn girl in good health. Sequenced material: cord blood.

DNA of the CDR3: TGTGCCAGCAGTTTACTTCCAGGGTCAGGGGCCAACGTCCTGACTTTC. Translated: CASSLLPGSGANVLTF. V gene TRBV28 combines with J gene TRBJ2-6, with D possibly TRBD1 on 5 matching bases. The V gene lost 2 bases and the J gene lost 4 bases, with 12 bases spanning the gap. Per the germline V gene, CDR1 is MDHEN and CDR2 is SYDVKM. This CDR3 is 16 amino acids long.